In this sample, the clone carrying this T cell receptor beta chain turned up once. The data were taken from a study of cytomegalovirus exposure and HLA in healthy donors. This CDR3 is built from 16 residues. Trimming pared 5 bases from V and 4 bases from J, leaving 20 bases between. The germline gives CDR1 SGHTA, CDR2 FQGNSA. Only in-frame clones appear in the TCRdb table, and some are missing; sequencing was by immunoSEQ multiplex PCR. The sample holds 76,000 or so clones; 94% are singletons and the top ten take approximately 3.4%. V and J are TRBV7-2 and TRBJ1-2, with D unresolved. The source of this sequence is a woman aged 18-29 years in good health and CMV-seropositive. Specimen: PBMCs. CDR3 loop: CASSLDSDGSSYGYTF. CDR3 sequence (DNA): TGTGCCAGCAGCCTAGATTCGGACGGGAGCTCCTATGGCTACACCTTC.